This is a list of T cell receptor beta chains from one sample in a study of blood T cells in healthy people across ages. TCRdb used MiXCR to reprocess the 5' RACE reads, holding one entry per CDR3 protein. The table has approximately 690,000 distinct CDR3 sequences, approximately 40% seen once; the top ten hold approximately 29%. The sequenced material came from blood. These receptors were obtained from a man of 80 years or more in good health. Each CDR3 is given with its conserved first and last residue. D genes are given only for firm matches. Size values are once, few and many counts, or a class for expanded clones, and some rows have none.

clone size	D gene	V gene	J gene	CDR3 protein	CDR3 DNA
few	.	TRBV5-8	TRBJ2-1	CASSLGVRGGGFDSYNEQFF	TGTGCCAGCAGCTTGGGCGTCAGGGGCGGGGGTTTTGATTCCTACAATGAGCAGTTCTTC
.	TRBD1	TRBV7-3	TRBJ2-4	CASSLEGQPNIQYF	TGTGCCAGCAGCTTAGAGGGACAGCCAAACATTCAGTACTTC
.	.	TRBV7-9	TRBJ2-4	CASSSSDTQLAKNIQYF	TGTGCCAGCAGCTCCTCGGATACGCAATTAGCCAAAAACATTCAGTACTTC
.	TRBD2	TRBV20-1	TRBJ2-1	CSAQGGTSGGAAKNEQFF	TGCAGTGCCCAAGGAGGGACTAGCGGGGGGGCCGCAAAGAATGAGCAGTTCTTC
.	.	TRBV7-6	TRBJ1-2	CASSLAWRAGYGYTF	TGTGCCAGCAGCTTAGCGTGGAGGGCCGGCTATGGCTACACCTTC
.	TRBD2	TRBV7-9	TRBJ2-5	CASTLKTSHQETQYF	TGTGCCAGCACCCTAAAGACTAGCCATCAAGAGACCCAGTACTTC
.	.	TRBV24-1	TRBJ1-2	CATSHPQDGYTF	TGTGCCACCAGTCACCCCCAGGATGGCTACACCTTC
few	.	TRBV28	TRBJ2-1	CASSVTVPNEQFF	TGTGCCAGCAGTGTGACAGTCCCCAATGAGCAGTTCTTC
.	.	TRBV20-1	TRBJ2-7	CSAGVGSYEQYF	TGCAGTGCCGGAGTAGGAAGCTACGAGCAGTACTTC
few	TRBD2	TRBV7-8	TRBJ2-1	CASSLVGGGGGSYNEQFF	TGTGCCAGCAGCTTAGTGGGGGGGGGAGGCGGCTCCTACAATGAGCAGTTCTTC
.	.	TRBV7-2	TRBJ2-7	CASSKGGAYEQYF	TGTGCCAGCTCCAAGGGTGGGGCTTACGAGCAGTACTTC
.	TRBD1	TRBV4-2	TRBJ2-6	CASSHPQGSGANVLTF	TGTGCCAGCAGCCACCCACAGGGGTCTGGGGCCAACGTCCTGACTTTC
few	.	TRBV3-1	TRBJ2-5	CASSQDPEYQETQYF	TGTGCCAGCAGCCAAGATCCGGAGTACCAAGAGACCCAGTACTTC
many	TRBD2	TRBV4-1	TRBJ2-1	CASSQALAGDRNEQFF	TGCGCCAGCAGCCAGGCCCTAGCGGGAGACAGGAATGAGCAGTTCTTC
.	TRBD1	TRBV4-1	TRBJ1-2	CASYATAGDRANYGYTF	TGCGCCAGCTACGCTACTGCCGGGGACAGGGCCAACTATGGCTACACCTTC
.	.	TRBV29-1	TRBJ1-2	CSVESGQRHGYTF	TGCAGCGTTGAAAGCGGTCAGAGGCATGGCTACACCTTC
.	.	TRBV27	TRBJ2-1	CASSVRQSNEQFF	TGTGCCAGCAGTGTAAGGCAGAGCAATGAGCAGTTCTTC
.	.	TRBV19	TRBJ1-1	CASRNSYAEAFF	TGTGCCAGTAGAAACAGTTACGCTGAAGCTTTCTTT
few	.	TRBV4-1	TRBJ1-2	CASSQDDSRGYGYTF	TGCGCCAGCAGCCAAGATGATAGCCGCGGCTATGGCTACACCTTC
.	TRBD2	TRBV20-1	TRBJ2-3	CSARAPSGRADTQYF	TGCAGTGCTAGAGCCCCTAGCGGGAGGGCAGATACGCAGTATTTT
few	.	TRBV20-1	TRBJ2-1	CSARAQDGKQFF	TGCAGTGCCCGAGCCCAGGACGGCAAGCAGTTCTTC
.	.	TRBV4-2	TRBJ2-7	CASSQASLVYEQYF	TGTGCCAGCAGCCAAGCAAGTCTAGTCTACGAGCAGTACTTC
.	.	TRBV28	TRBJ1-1	CASIEGRGGTEAFF	TGTGCCAGCATCGAAGGTAGGGGAGGCACTGAAGCTTTCTTT
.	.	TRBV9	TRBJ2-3	CASSPRLGTDTQYF	TGTGCCAGCAGCCCCCGTCTTGGCACAGATACGCAGTATTTT
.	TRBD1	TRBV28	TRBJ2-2	CASSFFGQGSGELFF	TGTGCCAGCAGTTTTTTCGGACAGGGGTCCGGGGAGCTGTTTTTT
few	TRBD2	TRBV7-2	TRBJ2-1	CASSLEASGAIEQFF	TGTGCCAGCAGCTTAGAGGCTAGCGGGGCAATTGAGCAGTTCTTC
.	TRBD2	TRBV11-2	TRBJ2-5	CASSLAGKTQYF	TGTGCCAGCAGTTTAGCGGGGAAGACCCAGTACTTC
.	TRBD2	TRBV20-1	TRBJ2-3	CSFSPVAGGPTDTQYF	TGCAGTTTCTCACCGGTAGCGGGAGGGCCAACAGATACGCAGTATTTT
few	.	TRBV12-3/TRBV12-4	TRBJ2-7	CASSSLQGPPYEQYF	TGTGCCAGCAGTTCTTTACAGGGCCCCCCCTACGAGCAGTACTTC
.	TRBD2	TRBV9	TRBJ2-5	CASSLAGATETQYF	TGTGCCAGCAGCCTAGCGGGAGCCACGGAGACCCAGTACTTC
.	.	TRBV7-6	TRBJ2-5	CASSSAETQYF	TGTGCCAGCAGTTCGGCGGAGACCCAGTACTTC
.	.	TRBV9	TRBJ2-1	CASSPNFGLYNEQFF	TGTGCCAGCAGCCCTAACTTCGGGCTTTACAATGAGCAGTTCTTC
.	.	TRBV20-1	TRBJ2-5	CSARDPWQGQGETQYF	TGCAGTGCTAGAGATCCGTGGCAGGGTCAGGGAGAGACCCAGTACTTC
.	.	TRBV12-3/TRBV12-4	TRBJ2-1	CASIGYNEQFF	TGTGCCAGCATAGGGTACAATGAGCAGTTCTTC
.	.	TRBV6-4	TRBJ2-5	CASMGTQYF	TGTGCCAGCATGGGGACCCAGTACTTC
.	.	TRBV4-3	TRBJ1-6	CASSPEGWGDSPLHF	TGCGCCAGCAGCCCCGAAGGGTGGGGTGATTCACCCCTCCACTTT
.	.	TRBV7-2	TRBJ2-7	CASSARGARSYEQYF	TGTGCCAGCAGCGCACGGGGGGCGCGATCCTACGAGCAGTACTTC
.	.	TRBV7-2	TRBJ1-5	CASSLARQTNQPQHF	TGTGCCAGCAGCTTAGCGAGACAGACTAATCAGCCCCAGCATTTT
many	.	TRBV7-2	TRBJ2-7	CASSLGTAYPSYEQYF	TGTGCCAGCAGCTTAGGAACCGCGTATCCCTCCTACGAGCAGTACTTC
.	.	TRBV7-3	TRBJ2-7	CASSLIPTFDGSYNEQYF	TGTGCCAGCAGCTTAATCCCGACATTTGACGGTTCCTACAATGAGCAGTACTTC
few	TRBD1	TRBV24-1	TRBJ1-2	CATSDNWTGRGYTF	TGTGCCACCAGTGATAATTGGACAGGCCGGGGCTACACCTTC
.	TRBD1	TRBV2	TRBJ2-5	CASSSWDRVETQYF	TGTGCCAGCAGTTCCTGGGACAGGGTAGAGACCCAGTACTTC